The rows below give T cell receptor beta chains drawn from one sample of a study of blood T cell repertoires in COVID-19. Sequencing used immunoSEQ multiplex PCR; TCRdb keeps in-frame clones, though not all of them. This table has some 200,000 clones, around 86% appearing once. Sample: PBMCs or T cells enriched from blood (not recorded which). Receptors were obtained from a woman aged 40 to 50 with acute COVID-19. CDR3s include the opening cysteine and the closing phenylalanine or tryptophan. Fields, in order: D gene, clone size, J gene, V gene, CDR3 DNA, CDR3 protein. The D gene is left open where the match is weak. The size entry is marked missing in some rows and otherwise reads once, few, many or a size class.

D gene: .
clone size: .
J gene: TRBJ1-1
V gene: TRBV7-2
CDR3 DNA: TGTGCCAGCAGCTTAAGGGCAGGGATGAACACTGAAGCTTTCTTT
CDR3 protein: CASSLRAGMNTEAFF

D gene: TRBD1
clone size: few
J gene: TRBJ2-3
V gene: TRBV9
CDR3 DNA: TGTGCCAGCAGCCCAAGGACAGGGGGCATCTCAGATACGCAGTATTTT
CDR3 protein: CASSPRTGGISDTQYF

D gene: TRBD1
clone size: .
J gene: TRBJ1-5
V gene: TRBV5-1
CDR3 DNA: TGCGCCAGCAGCTTGGTCCCGTCGGTGGGGACAGGGGGCCCTCAGCCCCAGCATTTT
CDR3 protein: CASSLVPSVGTGGPQPQHF

D gene: TRBD1
clone size: .
J gene: TRBJ1-2
V gene: TRBV5-1
CDR3 DNA: TGCGCCAGCAGGCTGCTCGGGAACAGGGGGCTCCTTGGCTATGGCTACACCTTC
CDR3 protein: CASRLLGNRGLLGYGYTF

D gene: TRBD1
clone size: .
J gene: TRBJ1-2
V gene: TRBV5-6
CDR3 DNA: TGTGCCAGCAGCCTTACTACTGGGACAGGGGGCGCTGAGGGCTACACCTTC
CDR3 protein: CASSLTTGTGGAEGYTF

D gene: .
clone size: .
J gene: TRBJ1-4
V gene: TRBV5-1
CDR3 DNA: TGCGCCAGCAGCTTGGGAAGTACCCAGGAAAAACTGTTTTTT
CDR3 protein: CASSLGSTQEKLFF

D gene: .
clone size: .
J gene: TRBJ1-1
V gene: TRBV19
CDR3 DNA: TGTGCCAGTAGCCCAGCGCTGAACACTGAAGCTTTCTTT
CDR3 protein: CASSPALNTEAFF

D gene: TRBD1
clone size: .
J gene: TRBJ2-2
V gene: TRBV7-9
CDR3 DNA: TGTGCCAGCAGCTTTACAGGGGGGAACACCGGGGAGCTGTTTTTT
CDR3 protein: CASSFTGGNTGELFF

D gene: TRBD1
clone size: .
J gene: TRBJ2-1
V gene: TRBV11-1
CDR3 DNA: TGTGCCAGCAGCTTAAAGGACAGGGGGGACAATGAGCAGTTCTTC
CDR3 protein: CASSLKDRGDNEQFF

D gene: .
clone size: .
J gene: TRBJ1-3
V gene: TRBV7-2
CDR3 DNA: TGTGCCAGCAGCTTAGGCGGGGGCTCTGGAAACACCATATATTTT
CDR3 protein: CASSLGGGSGNTIYF

D gene: TRBD1
clone size: once
J gene: TRBJ2-7
V gene: TRBV10-2
CDR3 DNA: TGCGCCAGCAGTGAAGGAGCGGGACAGGGGTTTTACGAGCAGTACTTC
CDR3 protein: CASSEGAGQGFYEQYF

D gene: TRBD1
clone size: .
J gene: TRBJ2-1
V gene: TRBV6-2/TRBV6-3
CDR3 DNA: TGTGCCAGCAGTACGCCGGGACAGGGGTCGAATGAGCAGTTCTTC
CDR3 protein: CASSTPGQGSNEQFF

D gene: .
clone size: .
J gene: TRBJ2-1
V gene: TRBV24-1
CDR3 DNA: TGTGCCACCACAGGAAACAATGAGCAGTTCTTC
CDR3 protein: CATTGNNEQFF

D gene: .
clone size: .
J gene: TRBJ1-2
V gene: TRBV9
CDR3 DNA: TGTGCCAGCAGCCCCAGTGGGGCGGGGGAGCGGAGCTACACCTTC
CDR3 protein: CASSPSGAGERSYTF